This passage covers 3 T cell receptor beta chains from one sample sequenced in a study of blood T cell repertoires in COVID-19. TCRdb's table, derived via immunoSEQ multiplex PCR, lists solely in-frame clones and lacks some. In the table there are about 180,000 clones, around 74% of which are singletons. The sample was peripheral blood. These TCRs come from a woman aged 55-75 years with COVID-19, enrolled during active disease.

V gene TRBV28 combines with J gene TRBJ2-7, with TRBD2 identical over 11 bases. V was clipped by 5 bases and J by 4 bases; unmatched bases: 13. Germline assignment: CDR1 MDHEN and CDR2 SYDVKM. The CDR3 has 17 residues. CDR3 sequence reads: CASSPAGLAGGTYEQYV. The CDR3 DNA follows: TGTGCCAGCAGTCCCGCGGGGCTAGCGGGGGGTACTTACGAGCAGTACGTC.

V is TRBV7-8 and J is TRBJ1-5; TRBD1 matches 8 bases. V gave up 5 bases and J gave up 7 bases; unmatched junction bases: 10. The V gene's germline CDR1 is SGHVS and CDR2 FQNEAQ. The CDR3 covers 15 residues. The CDR3 sequence: CASSPGATGGQPQHF. Written as DNA, the CDR3 is TGTGCCAGCAGCCCCGGGGCCACAGGGGGACAGCCCCAGCATTTT.

CDR3 coding DNA: TGTGCCAGCAGTTGGGGGGACTCCTACGAGCAGTACGTC. Its translation: CASSWGDSYEQYV. V and J are TRBV12-3 or TRBV12-4 and TRBJ2-7; D perhaps matches TRBD2 (6 bases). The CDR3 loop spans 13 amino acids. V was pared by 4 bases and J by 0 bases, with 7 bases between.